A selection of T cell receptor beta chains follows, all from one sample in a study of cytomegalovirus exposure and HLA in healthy donors. Libraries were prepared by immunoSEQ multiplex PCR; TCRdb keeps only in-frame clonotypes and omits some of them. The sample holds 90,000 to 100,000 clones, 78% seen once. Sequenced material: PBMCs. The receptor source for this set is a woman aged 60-75 years in good health and CMV-seronegative. CDR3s include the opening cysteine and the closing phenylalanine or tryptophan. The order of the fields is J gene, D gene, clone size, V gene, CDR3 DNA, CDR3 protein. The D gene is left open where the match is weak. Expanded clones are given a class, and other clones once, few, many or no size at all.

j_gene: TRBJ2-5
d_gene: TRBD2
abundance: few
v_gene: TRBV4-3
CDR3nt: TGCGCCAGCAGCCAAGATGGGGCGGGGGGGCAAGAGACCCAGTACTTC
CDR3aa: CASSQDGAGGQETQYF

j_gene: TRBJ2-7
d_gene: TRBD1
abundance: -
v_gene: TRBV29-1
CDR3nt: TGCAGCGCCCCTAAATTCCGGGACAGGAGACACTACGAGCAGTACTTC
CDR3aa: CSAPKFRDRRHYEQYF

j_gene: TRBJ1-2
d_gene: -
abundance: -
v_gene: TRBV7-2
CDR3nt: TGTGCCAGCAGCCAAGACAGCGTTAACTATGGCTACACCTTC
CDR3aa: CASSQDSVNYGYTF

j_gene: TRBJ1-1
d_gene: -
abundance: once
v_gene: TRBV7-9
CDR3nt: TGTGCCAGCAGCTTAGTAGCCTCGAGCACTGAAGCTTTCTTT
CDR3aa: CASSLVASSTEAFF

j_gene: TRBJ2-3
d_gene: TRBD2
abundance: few
v_gene: TRBV5-6
CDR3nt: TGTGCCAGCAGCTTGATCACTAGCGGAGCTACAGATACGCAGTATTTT
CDR3aa: CASSLITSGATDTQYF

j_gene: TRBJ1-1
d_gene: TRBD1
abundance: -
v_gene: TRBV19
CDR3nt: TGTGCCAGTAGTAGGGTGACAGGGCACACTGAAGCTTTCTTT
CDR3aa: CASSRVTGHTEAFF

j_gene: TRBJ1-1
d_gene: -
abundance: -
v_gene: TRBV29-1
CDR3nt: TGCAGCGTTGAAAGGGAGGGAGACACTGAAGCTTTCTTT
CDR3aa: CSVEREGDTEAFF

j_gene: TRBJ2-3
d_gene: -
abundance: -
v_gene: TRBV4-1
CDR3nt: TGCGCCAGCAGCCAACTCGAGGGTTACGACCGGCAGTATTTT
CDR3aa: CASSQLEGYDRQYF

j_gene: TRBJ2-3
d_gene: TRBD2
abundance: few
v_gene: TRBV29-1
CDR3nt: TGCAGCGTTGATTTCGTTAGCGGGGGGAAAGATACGCAGTATTTT
CDR3aa: CSVDFVSGGKDTQYF

j_gene: TRBJ2-7
d_gene: TRBD2
abundance: -
v_gene: TRBV10-2
CDR3nt: TGCGCCAGCAGGGCGGGTGAAGCGGGAGTAGGTGAGCAGTACTTC
CDR3aa: CASRAGEAGVGEQYF

j_gene: TRBJ1-1
d_gene: TRBD1
abundance: -
v_gene: TRBV5-4
CDR3nt: TGTGCCAGCAGCGGCGGGGCCCGGACAGGAGTCACTGAAGCTTTCTTT
CDR3aa: CASSGGARTGVTEAFF

j_gene: TRBJ2-5
d_gene: TRBD2
abundance: -
v_gene: TRBV6-5
CDR3nt: TGTGCCAGCAGTGCTCGACTAGCTCTGGACGAGACCCAGTACTTC
CDR3aa: CASSARLALDETQYF

j_gene: TRBJ2-3
d_gene: -
abundance: -
v_gene: TRBV5-8
CDR3nt: TGTGCCAGCAGCGGAGGGCCCTCCAACACAGATACGCAGTATTTT
CDR3aa: CASSGGPSNTDTQYF

j_gene: TRBJ2-3
d_gene: TRBD1
abundance: -
v_gene: TRBV7-9
CDR3nt: TGTGCCAGCAGCTCCCACAGGGGGCGGGCCACAGATACGCAGTATTTT
CDR3aa: CASSSHRGRATDTQYF

j_gene: TRBJ1-1
d_gene: -
abundance: -
v_gene: TRBV7-2
CDR3nt: TGTGCCAGCAGCCCATTTTACACTGAAGCTTTCTTT
CDR3aa: CASSPFYTEAFF

j_gene: TRBJ2-1
d_gene: -
abundance: -
v_gene: TRBV10-1
CDR3nt: TGCGCCAGCAGTGAGTCCCAGGGCGATGAGCAGTTCTTC
CDR3aa: CASSESQGDEQFF

j_gene: TRBJ1-1
d_gene: -
abundance: -
v_gene: TRBV4-1
CDR3nt: TGCGCCAGCAGCCAGGGACTGATGGACACTGAAGCTTTCTTT
CDR3aa: CASSQGLMDTEAFF

j_gene: TRBJ1-2
d_gene: -
abundance: -
v_gene: TRBV2
CDR3nt: TGTGCCAGCAGTGAAAGAGCTAACTATGGCTACACCTTC
CDR3aa: CASSERANYGYTF

j_gene: TRBJ2-2
d_gene: TRBD2
abundance: few
v_gene: TRBV5-1
CDR3nt: TGCGCCAGCAGCTTGGGACTAGCGGGATCTGGCACCGGGGAGCTGTTTTTT
CDR3aa: CASSLGLAGSGTGELFF

j_gene: TRBJ2-7
d_gene: TRBD2
abundance: -
v_gene: TRBV11-2
CDR3nt: TGTGCCAGCAGCCCGAGACTAGCGGCCGTAGGGGAGCAGTACTTC
CDR3aa: CASSPRLAAVGEQYF

j_gene: TRBJ1-6
d_gene: -
abundance: -
v_gene: TRBV5-6
CDR3nt: TGTGCCAGCAGCGCCGGTTCACCCCTCCACTTT
CDR3aa: CASSAGSPLHF

j_gene: TRBJ1-1
d_gene: TRBD1
abundance: -
v_gene: TRBV5-4
CDR3nt: TGTGCCAGCAGCTGGGACAGGGGGCAGGGGACTGAAGCTTTCTTT
CDR3aa: CASSWDRGQGTEAFF

j_gene: TRBJ1-1
d_gene: -
abundance: once
v_gene: TRBV27
CDR3nt: TGTGCCAGCAGTTTGGGCCCCAACGGTGAAGCTTTCTTT
CDR3aa: CASSLGPNGEAFF

j_gene: TRBJ2-1
d_gene: -
abundance: -
v_gene: TRBV14
CDR3nt: TGTGCCAGCAGCCGGGGATCCAGGGAGGTCTTC
CDR3aa: CASSRGSREVF

j_gene: TRBJ2-7
d_gene: TRBD1
abundance: -
v_gene: TRBV28
CDR3nt: TGTGCCAGCAGCCTTCTGGGACAGGGGGGGTACGAGCAGTACTTC
CDR3aa: CASSLLGQGGYEQYF

j_gene: TRBJ1-4
d_gene: -
abundance: -
v_gene: TRBV2
CDR3nt: TGTGCCAGCAGGGGGAGGGCAGAGGGCGAAAAACTGTTTTTT
CDR3aa: CASRGRAEGEKLFF

j_gene: TRBJ1-1
d_gene: TRBD1
abundance: -
v_gene: TRBV4-3
CDR3nt: TGCGCCAGCAGCCAGGAGATAACACAGGGGGAGGAAGCTTTCTTT
CDR3aa: CASSQEITQGEEAFF

j_gene: TRBJ2-1
d_gene: TRBD2
abundance: -
v_gene: TRBV2
CDR3nt: TGTGCCAGCAGTCCGGGACTAGCGTCCTACAATGAGCAGTTCTTC
CDR3aa: CASSPGLASYNEQFF

j_gene: TRBJ2-1
d_gene: TRBD2
abundance: few
v_gene: TRBV10-3
CDR3nt: TGTGCCATCACGAGAGGACTAGCGGGGGGGCCCAACTACAATGAGCAGTTCTTC
CDR3aa: CAITRGLAGGPNYNEQFF

j_gene: TRBJ1-2
d_gene: -
abundance: -
v_gene: TRBV18
CDR3nt: TGTGCCAGCTCACCACCGGCTCAGGGAGGTGGCTACACCTTC
CDR3aa: CASSPPAQGGGYTF

j_gene: TRBJ2-5
d_gene: TRBD2
abundance: -
v_gene: TRBV28
CDR3nt: TGTGCCAGCCGGAGGGCGGGAGCCCGGGAGACCCAGTACTTC
CDR3aa: CASRRAGARETQYF

j_gene: TRBJ1-3
d_gene: -
abundance: -
v_gene: TRBV28
CDR3nt: TGTGCCAGCAGTTTCGGCTCTGGAAACACCATATATTTT
CDR3aa: CASSFGSGNTIYF

j_gene: TRBJ1-2
d_gene: -
abundance: -
v_gene: TRBV7-9
CDR3nt: TGTGCCAGCAGCTTGAGTTTATATGGCTACACCTTC
CDR3aa: CASSLSLYGYTF

j_gene: TRBJ2-7
d_gene: TRBD1
abundance: -
v_gene: TRBV7-2
CDR3nt: TGTGCCAGCAGCTTAGGATGGGGGACAGGGTCCTACGAGCAGTACTTC
CDR3aa: CASSLGWGTGSYEQYF

j_gene: TRBJ2-5
d_gene: TRBD2
abundance: -
v_gene: TRBV11-2
CDR3nt: TGTGCCAGCAGCGGAGGGAGGGATATGCAAGAGACCCAGTACTTC
CDR3aa: CASSGGRDMQETQYF